The clone carrying this T cell receptor beta chain was recorded many times. This sample was taken from a study of T cells after yellow fever vaccination. TCRdb independently ran MiXCR on the 5' RACE reads; one entry per CDR3 protein. The sample consists of 45,000 to 65,000 distinct CDR3 sequences, around 7% of them appearing once. Trimming removed 1 base from V and 2 bases from J, with 8 bases in between. This CDR3 has 14 amino acids. Germline-derived CDR1 and CDR2 are SEHNR and FQNEAQ (reference sequence). Regarding the study as a whole: Repertoires obtained by FACS sorting could include abundant clonotypes that entered as contaminants from the bulk population. In post-booster samples, most primary-vaccination clones reappeared (about 95% CD4, 88% CD8).

This chain links TRBV7-9 with TRBJ1-2; D gene ambiguous. The receptor comes from a young man who received the YFV17D yellow fever vaccine. The specimen comprised CD8+ T cells not binding an NS4B(214-222) dextramer, sorted from PBMCs, sampled 35 to 50 days after the first yellow fever vaccination. CDR3 amino acids: CASSLGLTNYGYTF. CDR3 bases: TGTGCCAGCAGCTTAGGCCTGACGAACTATGGCTACACCTTC. Complete variable domain (other parts from reference TRBV7-9 and TRBJ1-2): DTGVSQNPRHKITKRGQNVTFRCDPISEHNRLYWYRQTLGQGPEFLTYFQNEAQLEKSRLLSDRFSAERPKGSFSTLEIQRTEQGDSAMYLCASSLGLTNYGYTFGSGTRLTVV.